Included here is one T cell receptor (beta chain) sequence, with context. Its antigen is unknown. The sample is drawn from a study of siplizumab effects on memory and regulatory T cells. Study-wide results and caveats: Apparently key alloresponse contributors, naive T cells also seemed more diverse than memory cells.

This table comes from immunoSEQ multiplex PCR, and its TCRdb copy is limited to in-frame clones, with some not included. The sample holds about 80,000 clones, approximately 95% seen once. Germline loops: CDR1 SNHLY, CDR2 FYNNEI. The CDR3 spans 15 residues. V shed 0 bases and J shed 9 bases, with 18 bases lying between them. The sequenced sample was CD8+ T cells sorted from blood. V is TRBV2 and J is TRBJ2-7; D perhaps matches TRBD1 (6 bases). This clonotype originated in a human donor in good health. The DNA of the CDR3 is TGTGCCAGCAGTGAAGCGCGTAGGGACAACCTCGGGCAGTACTTC. Protein product: CASSEARRDNLGQYF.